Sequencing of this TCR beta chain was carried out in a study of graft-versus-host responses after intestinal transplantation. Across the whole study: Grafts were multivisceral, liver-intestinal, or isolated intestinal. Recipients uniformly received anti-thymocyte globulin induction, followed by tacrolimus and steroids for two to four years.

On this clone: What it recognizes is unknown.

Assay: immunoSEQ multiplex PCR; the TCRdb copy retains only in-frame clones and omits some. The table records over 100,000 clones, 85% to 95% of them present only once. Germline V gene sequence: CDR1 SGDLS, CDR2 YYNGEE. The CDR3 length is 16 residues. The V segment lost 1 base and the J segment 8 bases; nucleotides outside the gene matches: 11. This sequence was found in a human donor who was the organ donor for an intestinal transplant. This specimen consisted of unstimulated CD8+ T cells sorted from spleen or lymph node cells, obtained before transplant. V gene TRBV9 combines with J gene TRBJ2-1; 8 bases map to TRBD2. The CDR3 protein is CASSVPGTGGTDEQFF. CDR3 DNA: TGTGCCAGCAGCGTACCGGGGACGGGAGGGACCGATGAGCAGTTCTTC.